This T cell receptor (beta chain) was profiled in a study of Graves' ophthalmopathy and Graves' hyperthyroidism. Amplifying from RNA transcripts, the study obtained TCR beta CDR3 regions. HTBI primers were employed in first-round RT-PCR, then a second-round multiplex PCR followed. TCRdb analysed the multiplex PCR reads with MiXCR anew, one entry per CDR3 protein. Here the sample spans over 500,000 distinct CDR3 sequences, about a fifth being singletons. Findings and limits, study-wide: Most expanded thyroid clonotypes above 0.001 frequency also appeared in blood.

The V gene's germline CDR1 is SNHLY and CDR2 FYNNEI. CDR3 size: 14 residues. V lost 7 bases and J lost 5, with 17 bases in between. Stable hyperthyroid donors showed no ophthalmopathy during 18 months follow-up. Each hyperthyroidism patient was newly diagnosed, with under 2 months' duration, and aged 18 to 65. This clonotype was counted between two and nine times. The antigen remains undetermined. The sequence derives from a woman younger than 30 with stable Graves' hyperthyroidism. Some clones in this sample may be carry-over from other donors' samples. The sequenced sample was peripheral blood. The chain recombines TRBV2 with TRBJ1-1, with D perhaps matching TRBD1 (5 bases). The CDR3 loop reads CASTRSGTETEAFF. In DNA form, the CDR3 reads TGTGCCAGCACCCGCTCCGGGACGGAGACTGAAGCTTTCTTT.